This T cell receptor beta chain was sequenced for a study of blood T cell repertoires in COVID-19. Study-wide context: Acute and convalescent COVID-19 specimens originated in the United States, Italy and Spain. Nucleic acid was either cDNA or gDNA, and it came from T cells, B-cell-depleted T cells, or PBMCs.

This clone was seen a handful of times. This CDR3 is 16 amino acids long. Germline V gives CDR1 SGHTA, CDR2 FQGTGA. The ends lost 1 base at V and 6 bases at J; junction bases unmatched: 1. In the authors' methods: Reference gene primers were amplified, and this amplification served to estimate nucleated cell counts. Some clones are missing from TCRdb's copy, which holds only in-frame ones; the method was immunoSEQ multiplex PCR. D and trimming were read from the DNA, whereas the V and J calls and clone size are those reported in that table. The data hold some 40,000 clones, with approximately 91% observed a single time.

This TCR came from a man aged 65-85 years with acute or convalescent COVID-19. The rearrangement uses TRBV7-3 and TRBJ2-1, with 15 bases matching TRBD2. The sample was peripheral blood. In DNA form, the CDR3 reads TGTGCCAGCAGCTTAATGGGACTAGCGGGAGGCAATGAGCAGTTCTTC. Translated, it gives CASSLMGLAGGNEQFF.